The present entry profiles one TCR beta chain with its context. The V gene lost 3 bases and the J gene lost 5 bases, with 9 bases spanning the gap. CDR3 length: 13 amino acids. TCRdb reprocessed the 5' RACE reads with MiXCR, giving one entry per CDR3 protein. The repertoire holds fewer than 400,000 distinct CDR3 sequences, approximately 16% seen once, with 20% to 25% in the top ten. The sample originates from a study of T-cell memory formation after mild COVID-19. Overall study: Clustering of TCRs was largely donor specific.

The sequenced sample was PBMCs or a T cell subset sorted from them (not recorded which). The receptor was derived from a man younger than 30 who had mild COVID-19 (a few samples of this study predate the infection). Cell type and time point are not known. This chain uses TRBV12-3 or TRBV12-4 with TRBJ2-3; possibly TRBD1 or TRBD2 for D (5 bases each). DNA for the CDR3: TGTGCCAGCAGTTTTCAGGGAGTAGATACGCAGTATTTT. Its translation: CASSFQGVDTQYF.